Described below is a single TCR beta chain sequence and its context. Its cognate antigen has yet to be identified. No much larger clonotype is one base removed from it; base qualities were not supplied. The sample is drawn from a study of CD8+ T cells in alopecia areata (dated by TCRdb to the late 2010s). Concerning the study at large: Treated patients were enrolled in an open-label pilot trial of oral tofacitinib, 5 to 10 mg twice daily, for moderate-to-severe alopecia areata. Tofacitinib was administered for 6 to 18 months, and 6 months of follow-up off drug were then conducted to assess delayed response and recurrence. Biopsies were taken from tofacitinib-treated patients at baseline and again at 4 and 24 weeks into treatment, and several of those patients also had a later scalp biopsy. The RNA source kit depended on sample type: the PAXgene miRNA kit for fixed scalp, the miRNeasy kit for PBMCs, and the RNeasy kit for mouse skin. The SALT score, which quantifies the percentage of affected scalp surface area, was used to measure disease severity in treated patients. Scalp clonality was compared among normal scalp (n=4), patchy alopecia areata scalp (n=8), and alopecia totalis/universalis scalp (n=8). Human TCRbeta sequencing covered scalp tissue and sorted CD4+ and CD8+ peripheral blood T cells from patchy and totalis/universalis alopecia areata patients and healthy controls. The study used high-throughput TCRbeta sequencing to examine T cell clonal expansion in alopecia areata, in both the C3H/HeJ mouse model and human patients. TCRbeta CDR3 regions were amplified by immunoSEQ multiplex PCR using 35 Vbeta forward and 13 Jbeta reverse primers. Study-level results and caveats: Shared TCR sequences between patients were less evident than in mice, which may be partly attributable to HLA diversity in the patient population. Because the treated cohort was small and had just a single nonresponder, larger studies are needed to establish links between baseline CD8+ expansion and response. Unlike mouse skin, where gammadelta T cells dominate, normal human skin contains resident alphabeta T cells that get sequenced too, which complicates analysis of the scalp TCR repertoire. Scalp clonality and the number of expanded CD8+ clones among the top 100 scalp clones were significantly decreased by tofacitinib. Many expanded lesional clones were found to persist in scalp and blood during tofacitinib treatment, and relapse after treatment cessation may be partly explained by this persistence. Higher clonality and more expanded CD8+ clones were observed in lesional scalp than in normal scalp, particularly in alopecia totalis/universalis, a finding suggestive of antigenic drive.

The sample's time point label is to be understood as: around 28 days on oral tofacitinib. In the paper's terms, the treatment or condition label means: oral pan-JAK inhibitor, 5-10 mg twice daily. Lesional scalp punch biopsies and peripheral blood were obtained from alopecia areata patients. PBMCs were separated by density centrifugation and stained for CD3, CD4 and CD8, after which CD4+ and CD8+ T cells were sorted on a FACSAria. Receptors were amplified or captured by the immunoSEQ multiplex PCR assay. RNA was extracted from all samples and reverse transcribed into cDNA as template for TCR sequencing. First-strand cDNA was synthesized with SuperScript III using a 2:1 mix of oligo-dT and random hexamers. A synthetic immune receptor repertoire was used to assess amplification bias, and residual bias was removed computationally. The authors' pipeline ran thus. After raw reads were preprocessed to remove errors, the CDR3 was defined following IMGT conventions as running from the conserved cysteine to phenylalanine. Clonality was computed as 1 minus the Shannon entropy, with the entropy normalized by log2 of the number of productive unique TCRs. Whether scalp clones were CD4 or CD8 was inferred by matching scalp TCRbeta sequences against CD4 and CD8 repertoires sorted from blood. TCRdb holds this immuneACCESS table with in-frame rearrangements only. Some clones are missing; in checked studies, unresolved V genes explain under half, and the rest has no known cause. V and J calls plus clone size are reproduced from that table; the DNA served to infer D and trimming. Counted in this sample were about 140,000 clones; around 82% of them appeared once. The ten top clones hold about 25% of the sample.

Counted from cysteine to phenylalanine, this CDR3 has 14 amino acids. Kept here is only the CDR3 DNA, which spans 42 bases and is read in frame from base 1. Based on the germline V gene (reference sequence), the CDR1 and CDR2 sequences are MNHNY and SVGAGI. Trimming takes 10 bases off V and 5 bases off J; junction bases not matched to a gene: 10. The clonotype comes from a human donor with alopecia areata. The chain is made from TRBV6-6 and TRBJ2-7, with TRBD2 matching 11 junction bases. The starting material was CD8+ T cells sorted from blood, obtained at week 4, from a patient treated with tofacitinib. The base sequence is TGTGCCATATCCTTAGCGGGGGGGCCCCACGAGCAGTACTTC. Its translation reads: CAISLAGGPHEQYF.